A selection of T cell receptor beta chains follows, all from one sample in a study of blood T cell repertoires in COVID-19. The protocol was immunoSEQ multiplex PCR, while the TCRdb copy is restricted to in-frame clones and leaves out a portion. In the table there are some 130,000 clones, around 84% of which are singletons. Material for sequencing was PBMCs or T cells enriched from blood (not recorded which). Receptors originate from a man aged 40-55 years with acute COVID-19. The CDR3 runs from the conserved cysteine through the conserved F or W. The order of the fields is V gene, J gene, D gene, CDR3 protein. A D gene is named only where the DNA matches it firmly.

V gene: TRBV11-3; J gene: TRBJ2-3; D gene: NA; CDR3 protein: CASSLGAGSTDTQYF
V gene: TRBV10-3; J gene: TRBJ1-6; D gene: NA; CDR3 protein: CAITSQDRSNSPLHF
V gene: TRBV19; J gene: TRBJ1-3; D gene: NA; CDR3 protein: CASSIEQGNTIYF
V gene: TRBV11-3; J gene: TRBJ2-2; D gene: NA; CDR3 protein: CASSLGQNTGELFF
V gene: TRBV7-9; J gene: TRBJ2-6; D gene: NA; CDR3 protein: CASRLRQAGQPGANVLTF
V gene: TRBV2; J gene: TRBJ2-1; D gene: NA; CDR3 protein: CASTSGNEQFF
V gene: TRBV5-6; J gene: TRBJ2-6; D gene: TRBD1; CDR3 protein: CASSLRTGLVSGANVLTF
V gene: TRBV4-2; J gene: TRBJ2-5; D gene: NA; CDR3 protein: CASSQDGARETQYF
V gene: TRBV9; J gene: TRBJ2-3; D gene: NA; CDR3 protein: CASSVEKAGQDTDTQYF
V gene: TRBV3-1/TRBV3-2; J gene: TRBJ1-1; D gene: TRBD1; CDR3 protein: CASSHDRGAFF
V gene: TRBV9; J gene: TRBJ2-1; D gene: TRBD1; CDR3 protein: CASSVAGQGMRSSYNEQFF
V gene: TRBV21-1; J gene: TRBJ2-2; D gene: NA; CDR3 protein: CATDRVPNTGELFF
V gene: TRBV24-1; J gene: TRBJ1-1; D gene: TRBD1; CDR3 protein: CATMTGGGNTEAFF
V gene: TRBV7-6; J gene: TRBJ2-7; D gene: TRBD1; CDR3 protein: CASSLGSGGMREQYF
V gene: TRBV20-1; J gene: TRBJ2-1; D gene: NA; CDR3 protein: CSAQLYNEQFF
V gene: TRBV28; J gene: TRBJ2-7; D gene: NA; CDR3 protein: CASSLEAGIRNEQYF
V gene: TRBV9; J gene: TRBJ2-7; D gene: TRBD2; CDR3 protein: CASSVAPGLAVYEQYF
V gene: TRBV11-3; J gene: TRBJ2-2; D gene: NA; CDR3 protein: CASRGDNTGELFF
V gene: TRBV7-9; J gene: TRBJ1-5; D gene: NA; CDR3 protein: CASSLGGDQPQHF
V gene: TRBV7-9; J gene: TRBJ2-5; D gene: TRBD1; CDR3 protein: CASSSDRGEETQYF
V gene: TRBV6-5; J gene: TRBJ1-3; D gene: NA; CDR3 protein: CASSRDFPGNTIYF
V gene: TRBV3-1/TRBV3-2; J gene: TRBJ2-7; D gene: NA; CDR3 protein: CASSHQGLNEQYF
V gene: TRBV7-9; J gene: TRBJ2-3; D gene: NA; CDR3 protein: CASSRQTLRGVTRHTQYF
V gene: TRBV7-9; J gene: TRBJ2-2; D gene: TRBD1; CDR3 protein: CASSRTGVTGELFF
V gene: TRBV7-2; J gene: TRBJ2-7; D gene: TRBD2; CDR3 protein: CASSRSSGGPSYEQYF
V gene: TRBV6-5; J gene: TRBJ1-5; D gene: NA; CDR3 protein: CASSLTISNQPQHF
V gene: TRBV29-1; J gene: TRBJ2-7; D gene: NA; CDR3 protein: CSVLDTTYEQYF
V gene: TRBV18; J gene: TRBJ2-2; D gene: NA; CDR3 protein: CASSVSANTGELFF
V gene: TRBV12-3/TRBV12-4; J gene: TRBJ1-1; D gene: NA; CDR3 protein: CASSPGWNTEAFF
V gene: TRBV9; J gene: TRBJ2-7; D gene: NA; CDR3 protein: CASSSSGSVVYEQYF
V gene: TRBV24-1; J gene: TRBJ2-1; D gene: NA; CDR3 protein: CATSDGADSYNEQFF
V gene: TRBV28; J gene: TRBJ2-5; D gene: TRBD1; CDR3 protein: CASSFSGGVETQYF
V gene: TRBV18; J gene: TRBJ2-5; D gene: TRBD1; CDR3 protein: CASSPPGTGRGQETQYF
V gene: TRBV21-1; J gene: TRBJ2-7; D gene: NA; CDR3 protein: CAIIAHSYEQYF
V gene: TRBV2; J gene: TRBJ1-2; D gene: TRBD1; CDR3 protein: CASNDRGPINYGYTF
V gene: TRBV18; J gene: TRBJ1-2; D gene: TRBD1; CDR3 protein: CASSSTGQEGGYTF
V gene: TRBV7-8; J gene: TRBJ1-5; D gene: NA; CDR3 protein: CASSLGQANQPQHF
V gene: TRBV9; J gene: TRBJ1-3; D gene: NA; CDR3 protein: CASSVTGSGNTIYF
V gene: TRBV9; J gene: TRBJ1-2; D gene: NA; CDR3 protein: CASSSQGFGYTF
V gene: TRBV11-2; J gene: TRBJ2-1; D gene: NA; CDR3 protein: CASTQVGGSYNEQFF
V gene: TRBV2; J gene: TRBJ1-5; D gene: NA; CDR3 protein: CASTEGVGNQPQHF
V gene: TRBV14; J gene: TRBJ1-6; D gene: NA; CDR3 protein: CASSQETGGNSPLHF
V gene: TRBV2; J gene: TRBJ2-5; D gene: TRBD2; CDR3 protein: CASSELAGGPETQYF
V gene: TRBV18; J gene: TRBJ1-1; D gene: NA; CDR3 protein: CASSPLGGLNTEAFF
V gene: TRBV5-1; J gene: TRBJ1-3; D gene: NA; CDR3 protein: CASSLNSGAGGNTIYF
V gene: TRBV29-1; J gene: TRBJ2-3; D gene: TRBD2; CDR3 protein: CSVPGPTSGSTDTQYF
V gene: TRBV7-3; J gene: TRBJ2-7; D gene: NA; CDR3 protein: CASSRTGGMSSYEQYF
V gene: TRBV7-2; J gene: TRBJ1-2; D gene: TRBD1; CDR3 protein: CASSLDRGPYGYTF
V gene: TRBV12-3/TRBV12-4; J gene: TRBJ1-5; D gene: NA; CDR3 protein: CASRAGRIGPQHF
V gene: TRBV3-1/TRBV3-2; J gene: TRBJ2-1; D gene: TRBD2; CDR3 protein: CASSQPQGLAGEGEQFF
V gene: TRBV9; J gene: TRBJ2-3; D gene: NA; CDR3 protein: CASSGLVDTQYF
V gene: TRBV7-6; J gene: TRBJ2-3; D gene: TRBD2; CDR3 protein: CASSYGTSSGDTQYF
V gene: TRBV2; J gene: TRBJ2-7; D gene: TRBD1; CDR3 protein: CASSPLGVGTADEQYF
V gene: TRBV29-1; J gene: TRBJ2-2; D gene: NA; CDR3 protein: CSVDRSNTGELFF
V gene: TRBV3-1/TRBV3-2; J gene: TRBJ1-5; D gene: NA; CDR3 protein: CASSPPGNQPQHF
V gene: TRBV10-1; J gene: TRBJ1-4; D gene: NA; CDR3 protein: CASSSDTLSTGEKLFF
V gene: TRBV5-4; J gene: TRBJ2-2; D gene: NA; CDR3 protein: CASSLGGVVTGELFF
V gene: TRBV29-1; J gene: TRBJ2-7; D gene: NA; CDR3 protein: CSVEGTEPAYEQYF
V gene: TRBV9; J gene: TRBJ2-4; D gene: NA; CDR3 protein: CASSVGGIGDIQYF